Below, 20 T cell receptor beta chains from the same sample are listed, as sequenced in a study of shared clonotypes between healthy human individuals. The protocol was immunoSEQ multiplex PCR, while the TCRdb copy is restricted to in-frame clones and leaves out a portion. The sample comprises some 690,000 clones, 90% of which are singletons, and 30% to 40% rests with the top ten. Sequenced: memory CD8+ T cells from PBMCs. Noted subset: CD45RO+ cells pooled with CCR7-negative TemRA cells. The receptor set was obtained from a man younger than 35 in good health. Some clones in this sample may be carry-over from other donors' samples.

This rearrangement joins TRBV25-1 to TRBJ1-2; D might be TRBD1 (6 bases). Trimming shortened V by 6 bases and J by 5 bases, and 13 bases separated the two germline ends. The CDR3 runs to 13 residues. CDR1 is MGHDK, CDR2 SYGVNS, per germline. The CDR3 sequence: CASRDSRSYGYTF. As DNA, the CDR3 is TGTGCCAGCAGGGACAGCCGATCTTATGGCTACACCTTC.

In nucleotides, the CDR3 is TGTGCCAGCAGAGTACTTCGACTAGCGGGAGTAGGGACCGGGGAGCTGTTTTTT. It is translated as CASRVLRLAGVGTGELFF. The V and J genes are TRBV7-2 and TRBJ2-2; 12 bases align to TRBD2. The CDR3 totals 18 residues. Germline loops: CDR1 SGHTA, CDR2 FQGNSA. V lost 6 bases and J lost 5; bases outside the gene matches: 13.

This chain uses TRBV6-6 with TRBJ2-7, with D perhaps being TRBD1 or TRBD2 (6 bases each). CDR1 MNHNY and CDR2 SVGAGI come from the germline V gene (reference sequence). V was cut by 8 bases and J by 4 bases, with 15 bases left in between. The CDR3 spans 13 residues. CDR3 in amino acids: CASLEGGDYEQYF. DNA of the CDR3: TGTGCCAGCTTGGAGGGGGGCGATTACGAGCAGTACTTC.

This chain links TRBV2 with TRBJ2-7; D possibly uses TRBD1 or TRBD2 (5 bases each). Trimming cost V 7 bases and J 9 bases, with 16 bases left between them. The CDR3 sequence is 12 residues long. Germline CDR1 and CDR2: SNHLY and FYNNEI. The CDR3 DNA follows: TGTGCCAGCACGTCACGGGGACGGGGGCAGTACTTC. Protein sequence: CASTSRGRGQYF.

Only one count was recorded for this clone. This chain uses TRBV14 with TRBJ2-2; 10 bases align to TRBD2. With V trimmed by 1 base and J by 3 bases, 2 bases remained unmatched. There are 16 residues in the CDR3. Germline loops: CDR1 SGHDN, CDR2 FVKESK. The CDR3 reads CASSQGSGRHTGELFF. In DNA form, the CDR3 reads TGTGCCAGCAGCCAAGGTAGCGGGAGGCACACCGGGGAGCTGTTTTTT.

This chain connects TRBV5-1 to TRBJ1-1; D call uncertain. Germline V lookup: CDR1 SGHRS, CDR2 YFSETQ. The length of the CDR3 is 12 residues. V lost 4 bases and J 5 bases, leaving 9 bases between the germline ends. CDR3 sequence reads: CASSAPGTEAFF. CDR3 DNA sequence: TGCGCCAGCAGCGCCCCCGGGACTGAAGCTTTCTTT.

The chain couples TRBV27 to TRBJ2-7, with TRBD1 matching 7 bases. V shed 5 bases, J shed 3 bases, and the junction held 7 bases outside the gene matches. Germline assignment: CDR1 MNHEY and CDR2 SMNVEV (reference sequence). This CDR3 spans 14 amino acids. Here the CDR3 DNA reads TGTGCCAGCAGTACCCGGGCAGGGGGCTACGAGCAGTACTTC. This sequence encodes CASSTRAGGYEQYF.

This chain links TRBV27 with TRBJ2-7; D gene uncertain. Deletions cut 5 bases from V and 2 bases from J, with 13 bases between. CDR3 size: 14 residues. The V gene's germline CDR1 is MNHEY and CDR2 SMNVEV (reference sequence). The CDR3 DNA follows: TGTGCCAGCAGTCCTCTCGACCAGACCTACGAGCAGTACTTC. As protein: CASSPLDQTYEQYF.

This chain uses TRBV5-8 with TRBJ2-7; D remains unclear. The V end lost 4 bases, the J end lost 1 base, and 21 bases lay between the germline ends. CDR1 and CDR2 from the germline V gene are SGHTS and YDEGEE. The CDR3 length is 17 residues. The CDR3 DNA is TGTGCCAGCAGCCGCCTCCGGACCAGCGTGGATTCCTACGAGCAGTACTTC. Amino acid sequence: CASSRLRTSVDSYEQYF.

The chain employs TRBV18 and TRBJ1-1; D perhaps matches TRBD1 (5 bases). The V gene lost 0 bases and the J gene lost 3 bases, with 8 bases spanning the gap. The CDR3 runs 14 residues. Germline V gene sequence: CDR1 KGHSH, CDR2 LQKENI. The CDR3 loop reads CASSPPGTYTEAFF. The CDR3 DNA is TGTGCCAGCTCACCACCCGGGACGTACACTGAAGCTTTCTTT.

V gene TRBV7-9 combines with J gene TRBJ1-1; D gene unclear. The germline V and J ends were trimmed by 4 bases and 1 base, with 13 bases remaining between them. The CDR3 consists of 15 residues. CDR1 is SEHNR, CDR2 FQNEAQ, per germline (reference sequence). The CDR3 loop is CASSSAGRRNTEAFF. CDR3 nucleotide sequence: TGTGCCAGCAGCTCCGCGGGGAGGAGGAACACTGAAGCTTTCTTT. The whole variable domain, filled in from reference TRBV7-9 and TRBJ1-1, reads DTGVSQNPRHKITKRGQNVTFRCDPISEHNRLYWYRQTLGQGPEFLTYFQNEAQLEKSRLLSDRFSAERPKGSFSTLEIQRTEQGDSAMYLCASSSAGRRNTEAFFGQGTRLTVV.

This chain links TRBV19 with TRBJ1-3; maybe TRBD1 (6 bases). Between the trimmed V and J ends, which lost 6 bases and 2 bases, there was a span of 14 bases. Per the germline V gene, CDR1 is LNHDA and CDR2 is SQIVND (reference sequence). The CDR3 sequence is 15 residues long. Here the CDR3 reads CASSVTGSAGNTIYF. DNA for the CDR3: TGTGCCAGTAGCGTCACAGGGAGCGCTGGAAACACCATATATTTT.

V gene TRBV7-9 combines with J gene TRBJ2-1, with TRBD2 identical over 7 bases. The CDR3 loop spans 13 amino acids. The ends lost 4 bases at V and 4 bases at J; junction bases unmatched: 1. Germline lookup yields CDR1 SEHNR and CDR2 FQNEAQ (reference sequence). CDR3 amino acids: CASSSSGYNEQFF. For the CDR3, the DNA is TGTGCCAGCAGCTCTAGCGGTTACAATGAGCAGTTCTTC.

The chain combines TRBV27 with TRBJ1-2; the D gene is possibly TRBD1 (6 bases). The germline CDR1 and CDR2 sequences are MNHEY and SMNVEV (reference sequence). This CDR3 has 14 residues. The ends were cut back, 3 bases at V and 4 bases at J, with 12 bases in the middle. DNA for the CDR3: TGTGCCAGCAGTTTGCGGGGGCCAGGCTATGGCTACACCTTC. Protein sequence: CASSLRGPGYGYTF.

The V and J genes are TRBV7-8 and TRBJ1-2, with 7 bases that match TRBD1. This CDR3 is 15 amino acids long. Germline CDR1 reads SGHVS; CDR2 reads FQNEAQ. Trimming at V came to 4 bases and at J to 0 bases, leaving 5 bases not matched to a gene. CDR3 sequence: CASSYRGHSNYGYTF. The CDR3 bases are TGTGCCAGCAGCTACAGGGGCCATTCTAACTATGGCTACACCTTC.

The chain carries TRBV30 and TRBJ2-7, with D perhaps matching TRBD1 (6 bases). V was trimmed by 7 bases and J by 2 bases, leaving 15 bases between them. Germline CDR1 GTSNPN, CDR2 SVGIG (reference sequence). The CDR3 loop spans 13 amino acids. Here the CDR3 reads CAFRDTGAYEQYF. Here the CDR3 DNA reads TGTGCCTTCCGGGACACTGGAGCCTACGAGCAGTACTTC.

The chain joins TRBV6-1 to TRBJ2-1; possible D gene TRBD2, 5 bases. The CDR3 sequence is 15 residues long. The V and J ends lost 7 bases and 4 bases respectively, with 17 bases between them. Germline CDR1 MNHNS, CDR2 SASEGT. This chain's CDR3 is CASIHRTGEYNEQFF. The CDR3 nucleotides read TGTGCCAGCATCCATAGAACCGGGGAATACAATGAGCAGTTCTTC.

The rearrangement uses TRBV14 and TRBJ2-3; a weak D match, TRBD2 (6 bases). CDR3 length: 14 residues. The V end lost 4 bases, the J end lost 1 base, and 9 bases lay between the germline ends. Germline V gene sequence: CDR1 SGHDN, CDR2 FVKESK. The DNA of the CDR3 is TGTGCCAGCAGCCGTCCGGGAGGCACAGATACGCAGTATTTT. Its protein is CASSRPGGTDTQYF.

This chain links TRBV5-6 with TRBJ1-1; TRBD1 matches at 8 bases. V lost 0 bases to trimming and J lost 0 bases; unmatched junction nucleotides: 4. CDR3 length equals 16 residues. Germline loops: CDR1 SGHDT, CDR2 YYEEEE. This CDR3 reads CASSLGQGAMNTEAFF. The CDR3 nucleotides are TGTGCCAGCAGCTTGGGGCAGGGGGCAATGAACACTGAAGCTTTCTTT.

This clone has just one count. V usage is TRBV5-6 and J usage is TRBJ2-1, with D hard to call. Per germline, CDR1 SGHDT and CDR2 YYEEEE. The CDR3 is made up of 15 amino acids. Trimming left V 1 base short and J 0 bases short, with 8 bases between. DNA for the CDR3: TGTGCCAGCAGCTTGAGTCATACCTCCTACAATGAGCAGTTCTTC. Protein: CASSLSHTSYNEQFF. The entire variable domain, with the rest obtained from reference TRBV5-6 and TRBJ2-1, is as follows: DAGVTQSPTHLIKTRGQQVTLRCSPKSGHDTVSWYQQALGQGPQFIFQYYEEEERQRGNFPDRFSGHQFPNYSSELNVNALLLGDSALYLCASSLSHTSYNEQFFGPGTRLTVL.